This T cell receptor beta chain originates from a study of blood T cell repertoires in COVID-19. Across the study: There were acute and convalescent COVID-19 samples, and they came from the United States, Italy and Spain. Nucleic acid was either cDNA or gDNA, and it came from T cells, B-cell-depleted T cells, or PBMCs.

The CDR3 covers 15 residues. With V trimmed by 4 bases and J by 2 bases, 6 bases remained unmatched. Germline CDR1 and CDR2: MNHEY and SMNVEV (reference sequence). Those enrolled in Seattle joined during active infection and were followed longitudinally afterward. Original processing methods: Cell counts per sample came from amplifying reference gene primers. Libraries were prepared by immunoSEQ multiplex PCR; TCRdb keeps only in-frame clonotypes and omits some of them. V and J calls and clone size are as listed in that table; D and trimming were resolved from the DNA. The sample carries more than 250,000 clones, more than 70% recorded once.

The source of this sequence is a woman aged 25 to 45 with COVID-19, enrolled during active disease. V and J are TRBV27 and TRBJ2-3; 7 nucleotides agree with TRBD2. The material sequenced was peripheral blood. CDR3 sequence: CASSSSRDYTDTQYF. In nucleotides, the CDR3 is TGTGCCAGCAGTTCCTCACGGGACTACACAGATACGCAGTATTTT.